This T cell receptor (beta chain) was documented in a study of cytomegalovirus exposure and HLA in healthy donors. Points from the study as a whole: The study flagged about 150 TCR beta chains as cytomegalovirus-associated. That first-cohort TCR clusters tended to co-occur in the 95 to 150 validation repertoires was found in a later analysis.

Turning to this clone: Its antigen is unidentified.

Sequenced by immunoSEQ multiplex PCR; TCRdb stores in-frame clones only, minus some. The sample consists of about 65,000 clones, approximately 94% of them appearing once. The length of the CDR3 is 16 residues. Germline lookup yields CDR1 MNHNY and CDR2 SVGAGI (reference sequence). V shed 6 bases, J shed 0 bases, and the junction held 6 bases outside the gene matches. The 120-subject validation cohort, separate from the 666-subject first cohort, included the donors. The sequencing input was PBMCs. The chain joins TRBV6-6 to TRBJ2-3, with 10 bases identical to TRBD1. This clonotype was sampled from a man younger than 35 in good health and CMV-seropositive. The CDR3: CASRRTGGSSTDTQYF. The CDR3 nucleotides are TGTGCCAGCAGGAGGACAGGGGGTTCTAGCACAGATACGCAGTATTTT.